Below, one TCR beta chain is given with its context. Its antigen specificity is not known. Base qualities were left out, and no much larger clone turns up one base away. The data derive from a study of cytomegalovirus exposure and HLA in healthy donors (dated by TCRdb to 2016 to 2017). Regarding the complete study: According to an earlier analysis of 450 to 650 of the donors, 150 million to 200 million T cells yielded 117 million unique TCR beta sequences and 250 to 350 Gb of sequence data. An early release that covered fewer than 800 HLA-typed donors contained approximately 320 gigabases of sequencing data and 75 million to 100 million unique TCR sequences. Of the roughly 400 genotyped donors, around 81% fell in the genetic ancestry cluster associated with self-reported Caucasian donors. The aim of the study was to test whether cataloging public T cell receptors could identify signatures of past pathogen exposure. The study profiled the T cell repertoires of 500 to 800 subjects by immunosequencing and related them to cytomegalovirus serostatus. Besides the first cohort of around 700 subjects, a separate validation cohort made up of over a hundred different subjects was used. To predict cytomegalovirus infection status, the study brought together high-throughput TCR immunosequencing, statistical association of individual TCRs with disease status, and machine learning. A later analysis re-analyzed previously published TCR beta repertoires from 666 donors and added high-resolution HLA genotyping to study TCR occurrence patterns. In the later analysis, no new phenotypic data were used to find candidate immune exposures; instead, reliance was placed on TCR beta sequences and their occurrence across donors. In an earlier analysis of over 550 of the donors, high-throughput TCR beta sequencing was used to judge whether each TCR beta V gene segment behaved as functional or pseudogenic. Alongside the repertoire data, information on donor age, sex, ethnicity and CMV serostatus was compiled. In a later genetic analysis, genome-wide SNP genotypes for about 60% of the 666 donors were used, and that subset was treated as a discovery cohort. Every discovery cohort repertoire had been produced on one sequencing platform. Both class I and class II loci were covered by HLA typing, at four-digit resolution. The number of donors typed differed by locus, with about 629-640 for A, B, C, DRB1 and DQB1, around 500 for DQA1, nearly 610 for DPA1, and about 450 for DPB1. Several DR-DQ haplotypes were handled as single units for association and clustering, since linkage in the cohort was strong. Among a few hundred genotyped donors of the cohort, an average of about 240,000 unique TCR beta nucleotide sequences were sequenced per donor, roughly a sixth of them non-productive.

In total, just over 650 healthy bone marrow donors made up the cohort. Cohort members were all nominally healthy when sampled, although unrecorded immune exposures were likely present. The donor was CMV seronegative and was included in the group of 352 seronegative cohort members. A peripheral blood sample was collected from each donor, and TCR beta sequencing was performed on peripheral blood mononuclear cells. Genomic DNA extraction from the blood cell samples was performed with the Qiagen DNeasy Blood Extraction Kit. CDR1 and CDR2 are drawn from the germline V gene (reference sequence): LNHDA, SQIVND. From the cysteine up to the phenylalanine, the CDR3 has a length of 15 residues. The retained sequence is limited to the CDR3, 45 bases, with the frame set at the first base. Here V drops 0 bases and J drops 4 bases, and the junction holds 2 bases not matched to any gene. What the authors observed across the whole study: The authors suggested that the approach could potentially be generalized to other disease states and immunological phenotypes. A few of the identified cytomegalovirus-associated TCR beta chains were confirmed in vitro to be specific for cytomegalovirus antigens. When HLA alleles, especially DR and DQ, strongly co-occurred, TCR associations were difficult to assign to individual alleles. A total of fewer than 200 TCR beta chains were listed by the study as associated with cytomegalovirus. In an earlier analysis of about 600 of the donors, most TCR beta V segments appeared in productive rearrangements about 87% or about 30% of the time, broadly matching IMGT annotations. A later analysis found that HLA-associated TCR beta chains were more clonally expanded and had lower generation probabilities than equally common non-associated chains. Across donors, most TCR sequences were observed very rarely, whereas some public TCRs were present in many individuals. The cohort was sequenced for TCR beta chains only, and without alpha or paired-chain data the features that could be detected were limited. Sequencing depth was assumed to be roughly uniform across donors in the presence/absence analyses, though that assumption may not hold. A cluster of highly shared sequence variants was judged likely to represent a technical artifact of the sequencing pipeline. Several of the top co-occurrence clusters appeared to be linked to parvovirus B19, influenza, CMV and Epstein-Barr virus, according to a later analysis. The only immune exposure information available for the cohort was CMV serostatus. A later analysis found that TCR association rates varied across HLA loci, with DRB1 alleles showing the most associated TCRs and HLA-C alleles the fewest. In a later genetic analysis, a missense DCLRE1C variant was associated with V-gene and J-gene trimming of TCR beta chains, and the association was replicated in an independent cohort. The earlier analysis of about 600 of the donors excluded 15 to 20 rarely observed V segments, including chromosome 9 orphons, because counts were too low. Most CMV-associated TCR beta chains appeared to be HLA-restricted in a later analysis, and the HLA associations seemed to be driven largely by CMV exposure. Linkage disequilibrium might explain the correlated functional status among segregating V segments, but an unknown experimental factor could not be ruled out. A later analysis associated 17,000 or so TCR beta sequences with specific HLA alleles at a false discovery rate of 0.05. HLA typing was unavailable for some donors at each locus, so association tests used only the typed subset. A further reported finding was that TCR beta sequences accurately predicted the HLA-A and HLA-B alleles for most subjects in the first cohort. Some IMGT-functional V segments, including TRBV6-2 and TRBV6-3, could not be told apart with the 87-base-pair reads, so those segments were excluded. According to a later genetic analysis, donors in an Asian-associated ancestry cluster had fewer N-insertions in productive TCRs than the approximately 670-donor mean. In both the original and validation cohorts, the classifier was reported to diagnose cytomegalovirus status with high specificity and sensitivity.

The library was made by the immunoSEQ multiplex PCR assay. For the multiplex PCR, a mixture combining 60 forward primers for TCR Vbeta segments and 13 reverse primers for TCR Jbeta segments was used. A multiplex PCR assay on genomic DNA amplified the CDR3 region of rearranged TCR beta genes. The amplified TCR beta libraries were sequenced on the Illumina HiSeq System as 87-base-pair reads. On the study's bioinformatics: In a later analysis, approximately 74 million unique TCR beta chains were counted across the 500 to 850 repertoires, and roughly 11 million of these chains were shared by at least two donors. Raw reads were error-corrected and collapsed into unique sequences by a nearest-neighbor algorithm in which closely related sequences were merged to remove PCR and sequencing errors. To assign V, D and J gene segments, CDR3 sequences were aligned to IMGT reference sequences. For a sequence to be retained, a match of at least six nucleotides to both a V gene segment and a J gene segment was required. Rearrangements were classified as productive when the CDR3 lacked stop codons and remained in frame with V and J, and all other rearrangements were classified as non-productive. CDR3 was defined by IMGT convention, running from the second conserved V-encoded cysteine to the conserved J-encoded phenylalanine. The earlier analysis of some 580 of the donors excluded any sequence lacking an unambiguous match to a single V gene segment. In an earlier analysis of about 590 of the donors, a V segment was called functional when productive rearrangements were above 56.7%, and segregating when the standard deviation between donors exceeded 5%. A statistical classification framework was built to diagnose cytomegalovirus status from the catalog of TCR beta chain sequences. In a later analysis, V and J genes were assigned by comparing TCR nucleotide sequences against IMGT/GENE-DB human TR gene sequences. The TCRdist pipeline was used in a later analysis to assign CDR3 sequences and most-parsimonious VDJ recombination scenarios. In a later analysis, every TCR beta chain was defined by the combination of its CDR3 amino acid sequence and its V-gene family, and reads without a unique V-gene family were dropped. As a way to deal with suspected cross-contamination and a sequencing artifact, a later analysis dropped roughly 600 nucleotide sequences that were highly shared and had low generation probability. In a later analysis, a clonal expansion index for each public chain was calculated from normalized within-repertoire ranks of inferred template counts. In a later analysis, generation probabilities were computed using a VDJ recombination model fitted to out-of-frame rearrangements, and the results were checked against IGoR. A later analysis scored TCR-TCR, TCR-HLA and TCR-CMV co-occurrence with hypergeometric tests, applying a repertoire-size bias correction to TCR pairs. A later analysis estimated false discovery rates by permuting HLA or CMV assignments 20 times. In a later analysis, co-occurring TCRs were grouped using DBSCAN, with TCRdist sequence similarity added in when clustering inside HLA-allele-positive subsets. Repertoires with fewer than 30,000 or more than 120,000 public chains were left out of co-occurrence clustering, as were about 5 repertoires with anomalous nucleotide sharing. TCRdb took over this immuneACCESS table, retaining in-frame rearrangements with V and J assigned. Such tables are incomplete; in checked studies, under half of the missing clones stem from an unresolved V gene, and the remainder is unexplained. V and J calls and clone size are given by that table; D and trimming were obtained from the DNA. The sample data list about 150,000 clones, and 80% to 90% of these were observed just once. The ten largest account for around 2% of the sample.

The sequence was collected from a woman in her late teens or twenties in good health and CMV-seronegative. The specimen was PBMCs. Recombination joined TRBV19 with TRBJ2-1, with 8 bases aligning to TRBD1. CDR3 region: CASSIDQGAYNEQFF. DNA sequence: TGTGCCAGTAGTATAGATCAGGGGGCTTACAATGAGCAGTTCTTC.